These T cell receptor beta chains were read from a single sample in a study of cytomegalovirus exposure and HLA in healthy donors. Produced via immunoSEQ multiplex PCR; TCRdb's table is partial and in-frame only. The table includes fewer than 200,000 clones, 80% to 90% detected once. Sequencing input: PBMCs. The receptors stem from a girl aged 2 to 9 in good health and CMV-seropositive. The conserved cysteine and the conserved F or W are not part of the CDR3 here.

j_call v_call cdr3_aa
TRBJ2-1 TRBV5-6 ASSLAPRGAQF
TRBJ2-5 TRBV5-1 ASSPDNQETQY
TRBJ2-2 TRBV28 ASRALDRDTGELF
TRBJ1-2 TRBV29-1 SVPGIGGNGYT
TRBJ2-5 TRBV7-9 ASSLYAGPQETQY
TRBJ2-7 TRBV11-1 ASSLDSGIYSYEQY
TRBJ2-1 TRBV2 ASNTHRDNEQF
TRBJ2-1 TRBV2 ASSARADDRVGGFNEQF
TRBJ2-5 TRBV5-1 ASSPGGTGGQETQY
TRBJ1-1 TRBV19 ASISTHEEAF
TRBJ1-1 TRBV7-3 ASRGSLGQGTNTEAF
TRBJ2-3 TRBV7-3 ASSLNSGALTQY
TRBJ2-3 TRBV30 AWSPLSAGDYTDTQY
TRBJ2-1 TRBV5-4 ASGRVSGPYNEQF
TRBJ1-4 TRBV5-6 ASSFLRRFNEKLF
TRBJ1-1 TRBV7-6 ASSLGGRNTEAF
TRBJ1-2 TRBV4-2 ASSQDRSTGYT
TRBJ1-4 TRBV19 ASGTGANEKLF
TRBJ2-7 TRBV18 ASSLKQGYEQY
TRBJ2-1 TRBV27 ASSPPPGNEQF
TRBJ1-6 TRBV5-1 ASSFAGPHNSPLH
TRBJ1-5 TRBV6-5 ASSSDRYSNQPQH
TRBJ1-2 TRBV2 ASSLQGDYGYT
TRBJ2-1 TRBV29-1 SVEAVPRLKGRDEQF
TRBJ2-7 TRBV2 ASSETLAVYEQY
TRBJ2-7 TRBV7-8 ASSYRQAPIAYEQY
TRBJ2-3 TRBV19 ATRLGDGTDTQY
TRBJ1-1 TRBV11-2 ASSHGAGAMNTEAF
TRBJ1-1 TRBV28 ASSFSGGTATPLEAF
TRBJ1-2 TRBV19 ASSIAGYGYT
TRBJ1-2 TRBV4-2 ASSQASTVPNYGYT
TRBJ1-1 TRBV7-8 ASSLGGGTEAF
TRBJ2-7 TRBV27 ASSSGTGGTYEQY
TRBJ2-1 TRBV15 ATSRLASIGNEQF
TRBJ1-1 TRBV5-1 ASSYRDRGPSDTEAF
TRBJ2-2 TRBV5-6 ASSLRTGNTGELF
TRBJ2-1 TRBV11-2 ASRPRSAGGLLNEQF
TRBJ2-1 TRBV19 ASSIAGGPRGEQF
TRBJ1-5 TRBV19 ASSYGQGAREY
TRBJ1-6 TRBV7-9 ASSPPGNSYNSPLH
TRBJ2-7 TRBV13 ASTPGGTSGEQY
TRBJ2-1 TRBV7-9 ASSPRLVGVYNEQF